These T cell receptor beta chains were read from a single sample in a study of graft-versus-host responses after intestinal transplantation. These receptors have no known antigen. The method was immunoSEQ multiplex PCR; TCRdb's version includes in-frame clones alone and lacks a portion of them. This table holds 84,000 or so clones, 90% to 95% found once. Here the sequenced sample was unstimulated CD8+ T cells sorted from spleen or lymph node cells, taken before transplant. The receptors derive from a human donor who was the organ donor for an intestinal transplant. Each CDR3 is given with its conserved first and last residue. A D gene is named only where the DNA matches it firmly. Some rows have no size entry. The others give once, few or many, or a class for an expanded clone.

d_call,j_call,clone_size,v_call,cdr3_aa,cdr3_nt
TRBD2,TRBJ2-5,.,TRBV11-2,CASSPDTGGTQYF,TGTGCCAGCAGCCCGGACACGGGGGGGACCCAGTACTTC
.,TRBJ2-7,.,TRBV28,CASSGGITPYEQYF,TGTGCCAGCAGCGGAGGAATTACGCCCTACGAGCAGTACTTC
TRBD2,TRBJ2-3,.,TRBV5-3,CARSSGLLLDHPWGTQYF,TGTGCCAGAAGCTCGGGACTACTTCTAGACCACCCTTGGGGTACGCAGTATTTT
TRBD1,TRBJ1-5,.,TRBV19,CASREDRGLHHQPQHF,TGTGCCAGTAGGGAAGACAGGGGTCTTCATCATCAGCCCCAGCATTTT
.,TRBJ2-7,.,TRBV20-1,CSACSVYEQYF,TGCAGTGCCTGCAGCGTCTACGAGCAGTACTTC
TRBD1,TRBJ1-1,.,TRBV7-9,CASSTGGTEAFF,TGTGCCAGCAGCACAGGGGGCACTGAAGCTTTCTTT
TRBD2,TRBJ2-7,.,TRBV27,CASSLSGSSYEQYF,TGTGCCAGCAGTTTAAGCGGGAGCTCCTACGAGCAGTACTTC
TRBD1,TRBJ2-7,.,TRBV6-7,CASTIPGQFWYEQYF,TGTGCCAGCACCATCCCGGGACAGTTCTGGTACGAGCAGTACTTC
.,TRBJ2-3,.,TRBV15,CATSPASGTQYF,TGTGCCACCAGCCCCGCTTCCGGTACGCAGTATTTT
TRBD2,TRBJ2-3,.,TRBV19,CASSMGGGFTDTQYF,TGTGCCAGTAGTATGGGCGGGGGGTTCACAGATACGCAGTATTTT
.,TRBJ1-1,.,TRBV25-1,CASSESGGTMNTEAFF,TGTGCCAGCAGTGAATCGGGGGGAACCATGAACACTGAAGCTTTCTTT
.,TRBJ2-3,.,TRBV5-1,CASSQSGTLTDTQYF,TGCGCCTCCTCACAAAGCGGAACCCTCACAGATACGCAGTATTTT
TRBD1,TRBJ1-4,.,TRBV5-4,CASSLGGTGGEVEKLFF,TGTGCCAGCAGCTTGGGGGGGACAGGGGGCGAAGTGGAAAAACTGTTTTTT
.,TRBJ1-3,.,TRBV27,CASSLSGGAGNTIYF,TGTGCCAGCAGTTTATCGGGAGGGGCTGGAAACACCATATATTTT
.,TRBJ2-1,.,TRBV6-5,CASSYTAGQNNEQFF,TGTGCCAGCAGTTACACCGCTGGACAGAACAATGAGCAGTTCTTC
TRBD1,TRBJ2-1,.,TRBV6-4,CASSDRTGEQFF,TGTGCCAGCAGTGACAGGACAGGGGAGCAGTTCTTC
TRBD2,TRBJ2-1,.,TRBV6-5,CATHWGGEQFF,TGTGCCACCCACTGGGGGGGTGAGCAGTTCTTC
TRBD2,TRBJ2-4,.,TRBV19,CASSMASGGAQAKNIQYF,TGTGCCAGTAGTATGGCTAGCGGGGGGGCCCAGGCCAAAAACATTCAGTACTTC
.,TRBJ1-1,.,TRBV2,CASSPETYTEAFF,TGTGCCAGCAGTCCAGAGACATACACTGAAGCTTTCTTT
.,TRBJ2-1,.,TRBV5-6,CASSLGVRYNEQFF,TGTGCCAGCAGCTTGGGGGTCAGGTACAATGAGCAGTTCTTC
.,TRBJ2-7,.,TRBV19,CASSPAVSYEQYF,TGTGCCAGTAGTCCGGCGGTTTCCTACGAGCAGTACTTC
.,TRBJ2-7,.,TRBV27,CASSSRGALEQYF,TGTGCCAGCAGCTCCCGGGGGGCCCTCGAGCAGTACTTC
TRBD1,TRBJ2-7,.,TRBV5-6,CASSLAQGVYEQYF,TGTGCCAGCAGCTTGGCACAGGGGGTATACGAGCAGTACTTC
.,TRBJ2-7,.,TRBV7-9,CASRLGAYEQYF,TGTGCCAGCAGATTGGGAGCTTACGAGCAGTACTTC
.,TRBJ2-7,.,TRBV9,CASSVAAGDYEQYF,TGTGCCAGCAGCGTAGCTGCAGGGGACTACGAGCAGTACTTC
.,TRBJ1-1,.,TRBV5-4,CASSLPTGTEAFF,TGTGCCAGCAGCTTGCCAACAGGGACTGAAGCTTTCTTT
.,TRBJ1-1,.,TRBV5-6,CASSLVRLRTEAFF,TGTGCCAGCAGCTTGGTGCGGTTGCGAACTGAAGCTTTCTTT
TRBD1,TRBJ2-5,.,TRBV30,CAWSLLTGGEETQYF,TGTGCCTGGAGCCTTTTAACAGGGGGCGAGGAGACCCAGTACTTC
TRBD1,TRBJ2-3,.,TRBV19,CASSIEKTGWATDTQYF,TGTGCCAGTAGTATAGAAAAGACAGGGTGGGCCACAGATACGCAGTATTTT
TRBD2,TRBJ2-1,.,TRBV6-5,CASSRSGIYNEQFF,TGTGCCAGCAGTCGTAGCGGGATCTACAATGAGCAGTTCTTC
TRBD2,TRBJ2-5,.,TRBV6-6,CASSWGGRQQETQYF,TGTGCCAGCAGTTGGGGCGGGAGGCAACAAGAGACCCAGTACTTC
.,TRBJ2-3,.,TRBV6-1,CASSILKQGTDTQYF,TGTGCCAGCAGTATTCTAAAACAGGGAACAGATACGCAGTATTTT
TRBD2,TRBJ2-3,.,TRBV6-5,CASSYGRGGTDTQYF,TGTGCCAGCAGTTATGGGCGGGGGGGCACAGATACGCAGTATTTT
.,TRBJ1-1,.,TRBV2,CASSLGGNTEAFF,TGTGCCAGCAGTCTCGGGGGGAACACTGAAGCTTTCTTT
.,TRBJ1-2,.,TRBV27,CASSFSRGAVFGYTF,TGTGCCAGCAGTTTCTCTCGGGGGGCGGTGTTCGGCTACACCTTC
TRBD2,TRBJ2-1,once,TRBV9,CASSAPAGVNEQFF,TGTGCCAGCAGCGCTCCAGCGGGGGTAAATGAGCAGTTCTTC
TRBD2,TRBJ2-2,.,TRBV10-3,CAISHHRLAGERNTGELFF,TGTGCCATCAGTCACCACCGACTAGCGGGAGAAAGAAACACCGGGGAGCTGTTTTTT